This T cell receptor (beta chain) comes out of a study of blood T cell repertoires in COVID-19. Turning to the study itself: Whether acute or convalescent, the COVID-19 samples came from the United States, Italy and Spain.

This clone was detected only once. Using immunoSEQ multiplex PCR, the repertoire was profiled, and TCRdb retains in-frame clones only, with some absent. This table holds 65,000 to 95,000 clones, approximately 89% found once. Seattle patient enrollment occurred during active infection, with longitudinal follow-up thereafter. Germline V gene data show CDR1 as KGHSH and CDR2 as LQKENI. Trimming removed 0 bases from V and 2 bases from J; junction bases left unmatched: 6. This CDR3 has 17 residues. Material: peripheral blood. The receptor's source is a man aged 45-60 years with COVID-19, enrolled during active disease. The chain has TRBV18 and TRBJ2-1; TRBD2 agrees at 8 bases. The CDR3 is CASSPPVAGQTYNEQFF. The CDR3 coding sequence is TGTGCCAGCTCACCACCGGTAGCGGGGCAAACCTACAATGAGCAGTTCTTC.